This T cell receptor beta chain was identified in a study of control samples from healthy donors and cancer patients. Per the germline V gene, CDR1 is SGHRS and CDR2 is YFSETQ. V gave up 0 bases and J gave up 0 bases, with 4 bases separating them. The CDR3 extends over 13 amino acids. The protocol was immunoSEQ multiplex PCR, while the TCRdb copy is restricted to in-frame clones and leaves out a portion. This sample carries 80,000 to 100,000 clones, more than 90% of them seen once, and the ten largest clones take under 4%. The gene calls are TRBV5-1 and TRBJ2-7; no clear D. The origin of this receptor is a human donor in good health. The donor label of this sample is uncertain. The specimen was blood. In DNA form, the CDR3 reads TGCGCCAGCAGCTTGGACCTCTCCTACGAGCAGTACTTC. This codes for CASSLDLSYEQYF. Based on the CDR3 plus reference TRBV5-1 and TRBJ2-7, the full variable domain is KAGVTQTPRYLIKTRGQQVTLSCSPISGHRSVSWYQQTPGQGLQFLFEYFSETQRNKGNFPGRFSGRQFSNSRSEMNVSTLELGDSALYLCASSLDLSYEQYFGPGTRLTVT.